This TCR beta chain was obtained from a study of blood T cell repertoires in COVID-19. About the research overall: PBMCs, B-cell-depleted T cells, or T cells were the source of the cDNA or gDNA that made up the material.

In the original analysis: Reference gene primer amplification gave estimated nucleated cell counts. Assay: immunoSEQ multiplex PCR; the TCRdb copy retains only in-frame clones and omits some. The DNA was the basis for D and trimming; V, J and clone size are from that table. The sample yields 240,000 or so clones, around 89% seen once. The ends were cut back, 3 bases at V and 0 bases at J, with 31 bases in the middle. The germline V gene has CDR1 LGHDT and CDR2 YNNKEL (reference sequence). The CDR3 spans 22 residues. Sample: peripheral blood. This TCR came from a woman aged 40 to 49 who had recovered from COVID-19. V gene TRBV3-1 (or the pseudogene TRBV3-2) combines with J gene TRBJ2-3; tentative D call: TRBD1 (6 bases). CDR3 nucleotides: TGTGCCAGCAGCCACTCGATCCCGGGACACCCTAAACGGGGCCTTAGCACAGATACGCAGTATTTT. As protein: CASSHSIPGHPKRGLSTDTQYF.